This record concerns one TCR beta chain sequence. This sample is drawn from a study of PD-1 blockade in classical Hodgkin lymphoma. Assay used: immunoSEQ multiplex PCR; TCRdb lists only in-frame clones, some missing. The data contain roughly 61,000 clones, 85% to 90% of them singletons. Following autologous stem cell transplantation, relapse occurred in every patient, and exposure to brentuximab vedotin varied. V gave up 4 bases and J gave up 0 bases; unmatched junction bases: 10. CDR3 length: 20 residues. Germline CDR1 reads LNHDA; CDR2 reads SQIVND (reference sequence). This chain links TRBV19 with TRBJ2-3; 16 bases line up with TRBD2. Sequencing used peripheral blood mononuclear cells (PBMCs), obtained at baseline. The source of this sequence is a human donor with classical Hodgkin lymphoma. CDR3 in amino acids: CASSNQPGLAGGLSTDTQYF. The CDR3 DNA is TGTGCCAGTAGTAACCAGCCGGGACTAGCGGGGGGGCTTAGCACAGATACGCAGTATTTT. The full variable domain, completed using reference TRBV19 and TRBJ2-3, is DGGITQSPKYLFRKEGQNVTLSCEQNLNHDAMYWYRQDPGQGLRLIYYSQIVNDFQKGDIAEGYSVSREKKESFPLTVTSAQKNPTAFYLCASSNQPGLAGGLSTDTQYFGPGTRLTVL.